This T cell receptor beta chain was sequenced in a study of T cells in Graves' hyperthyroidism and ophthalmopathy. Amplified TCR beta CDR3 regions came from RNA transcripts. First-round RT-PCR with HTBI primers amplified the TCR CDR3 region. MiXCR, applied by TCRdb to the multiplex PCR reads, yields one record per CDR3 protein. The sample records about 700,000 distinct CDR3 sequences, roughly 46% being singletons. As regards this clonotype: What it binds is unknown.

Broader study findings: The blood repertoire included most of the expanded thyroid clonotypes above 0.001.

Diagnoses rested on clinical symptoms, serum thyroxine and TRAb, thyroid ultrasound and orbital computed tomography. The receptor comes from an adult man with Graves' disease, either hyperthyroidism or ophthalmopathy (not recorded which). The sample comprised peripheral blood or thyroid tissue (not recorded which).

CDR3 bases: TGTGCCAGCAGTTCCGAACAGGGGGCGCGGCGCACTGAAGCTTTCTTT. Protein: CASSSEQGARRTEAFF. This rearrangement joins TRBV7-9 to TRBJ1-1, with 9 bases fitting TRBD1. There are 16 residues in the CDR3. The germline V gene has CDR1 SEHNR and CDR2 FQNEAQ (reference sequence). V shed 6 bases and J 4 bases; nucleotides not matched to a gene: 12.